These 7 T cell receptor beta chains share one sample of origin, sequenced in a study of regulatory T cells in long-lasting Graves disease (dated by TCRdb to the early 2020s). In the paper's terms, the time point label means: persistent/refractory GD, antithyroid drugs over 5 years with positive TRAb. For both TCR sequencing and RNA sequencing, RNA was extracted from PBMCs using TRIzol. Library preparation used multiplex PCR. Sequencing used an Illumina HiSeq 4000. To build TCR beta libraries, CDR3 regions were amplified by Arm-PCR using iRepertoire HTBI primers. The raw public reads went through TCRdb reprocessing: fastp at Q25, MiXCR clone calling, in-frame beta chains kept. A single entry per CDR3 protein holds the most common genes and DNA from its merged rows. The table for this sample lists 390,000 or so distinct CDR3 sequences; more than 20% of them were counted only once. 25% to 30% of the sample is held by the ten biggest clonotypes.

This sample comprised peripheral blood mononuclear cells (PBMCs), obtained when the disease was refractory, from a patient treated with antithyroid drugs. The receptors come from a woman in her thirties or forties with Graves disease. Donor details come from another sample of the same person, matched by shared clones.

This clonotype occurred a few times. The CDR3 coding sequence is TGCGCCAGCAGCCAAGATAAGGGGGGCCTCAACACCGGGGAGCTGTTTTTT. Its translation: CASSQDKGGLNTGELFF. The V call is TRBV4-1, the J call TRBJ2-2; D assignment may be TRBD1 or TRBD2 (6 bases each). Germline loops: CDR1 MGHRA, CDR2 YSYEKL. The V end lost 0 bases, the J end lost 2 bases, and 13 bases lay between the germline ends. CDR3 size: 17 residues.

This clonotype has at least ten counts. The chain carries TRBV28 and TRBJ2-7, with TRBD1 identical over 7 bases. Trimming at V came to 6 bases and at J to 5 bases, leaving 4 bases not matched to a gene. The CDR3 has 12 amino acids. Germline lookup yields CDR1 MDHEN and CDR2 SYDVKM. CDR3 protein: CASSRDRDEQYF. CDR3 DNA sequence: TGTGCCAGCAGCCGCGACAGGGACGAGCAGTACTTC.

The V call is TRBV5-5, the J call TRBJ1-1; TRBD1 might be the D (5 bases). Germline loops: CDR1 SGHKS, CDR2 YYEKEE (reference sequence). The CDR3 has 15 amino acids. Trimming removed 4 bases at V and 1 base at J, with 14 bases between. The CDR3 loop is CASSRLGEGNTEAFF. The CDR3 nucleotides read TGTGCCAGCAGCCGCCTGGGGGAAGGGAACACTGAAGCTTTCTTT. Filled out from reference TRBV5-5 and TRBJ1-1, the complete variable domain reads DAGVTQSPTHLIKTRGQQVTLRCSPISGHKSVSWYQQVLGQGPQFIFQYYEKEERGRGNFPDRFSARQFPNYSSELNVNALLLGDSALYLCASSRLGEGNTEAFFGQGTRLTVV.

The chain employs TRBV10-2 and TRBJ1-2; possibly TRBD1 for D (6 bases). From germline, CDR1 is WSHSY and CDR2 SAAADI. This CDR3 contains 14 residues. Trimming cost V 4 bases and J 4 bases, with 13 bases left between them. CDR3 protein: CASSVGRGGYGYTF. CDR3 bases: TGCGCCAGCAGTGTAGGCAGGGGAGGCTATGGCTACACCTTC.

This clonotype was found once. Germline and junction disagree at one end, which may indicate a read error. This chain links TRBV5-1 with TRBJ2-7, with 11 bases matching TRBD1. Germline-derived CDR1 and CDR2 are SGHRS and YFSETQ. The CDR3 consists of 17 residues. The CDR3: CASSADRGRRWADEQYF. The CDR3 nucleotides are TGTGCCAGCAGCGCGGACAGGGGGCGCCGGTGGGCCGACGAGCAGTACTTC.

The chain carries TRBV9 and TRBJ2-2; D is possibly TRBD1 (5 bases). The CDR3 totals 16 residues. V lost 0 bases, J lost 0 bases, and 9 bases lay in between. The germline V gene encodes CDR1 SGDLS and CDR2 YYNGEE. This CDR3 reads CASSVGTYANTGELFF. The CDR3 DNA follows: TGTGCCAGCAGCGTAGGGACATACGCGAACACCGGGGAGCTGTTTTTT.

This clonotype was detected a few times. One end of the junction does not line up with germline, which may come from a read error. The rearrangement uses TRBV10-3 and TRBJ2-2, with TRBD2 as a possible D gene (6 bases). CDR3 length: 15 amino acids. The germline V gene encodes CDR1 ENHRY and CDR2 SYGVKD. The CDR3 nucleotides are TGTGCCATCAGTGAAAAAAGGGACTCCGGAACCGGGGAGCTGTTT. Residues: CAISEKRDSGTGELF.